This TCR beta chain was captured in a study of blood T cell repertoires in COVID-19. Across the whole study: Samples came from the United States, Italy and Spain, spanning acute and convalescent COVID-19.

TCRdb's copy holds only in-frame clones and misses some; the assay was immunoSEQ multiplex PCR. The sample includes about 67,000 clones, roughly 79% of them seen just once. The source of this sequence is a woman aged 55-69 years with acute or convalescent COVID-19. Sequencing was performed on peripheral blood.

The CDR3 region is CASGSGGNQPQHF. The CDR3 bases are TGTGCCAGCGGTTCGGGGGGCAATCAGCCCCAGCATTTT. The rearrangement uses TRBV6-5 and TRBJ1-5; D is perhaps TRBD1 (5 bases). Trimming pared 8 bases from V and 2 bases from J, leaving 10 bases between. The V gene's germline CDR1 is MNHEY and CDR2 SVGAGI. This CDR3 is built from 13 residues.